This TCR beta chain was observed in a study of chemoradiotherapy in HPV16-positive cancers. Repeated repertoire sampling spanned the course of chemoradiotherapy. CDR3 size: 15 residues. Germline V lookup: CDR1 SEHNR, CDR2 FQNEAQ (reference sequence). The ends were cut back, 1 base at V and 2 bases at J, with 10 bases in the middle. The repertoire was sequenced with immunoSEQ multiplex PCR; TCRdb's copy has only in-frame clones and lacks some. This sample yields around 19,000 clones, of which 85% to 95% are seen a single time; about 14% belongs to the top ten. The starting material was blood, obtained from a patient who underwent chemoradiotherapy. The rearrangement links TRBV7-9 to TRBJ2-3, with D possibly being TRBD1 or TRBD2 (5 bases each). This TCR was sampled from a human donor with HPV-associated anogenital cancer. The CDR3: CASSLETGLTDTQYF. CDR3 sequence (DNA): TGTGCCAGCAGCTTAGAAACAGGACTCACAGATACGCAGTATTTT.